The clone carrying this T cell receptor (beta chain) appeared a few times. V was clipped by 7 bases and J by 5 bases; unmatched bases: 8. The V gene's germline CDR1 is MNHNS and CDR2 SASEGT. The CDR3 has 16 amino acids. The data belong to a study of T cells in Graves' hyperthyroidism and ophthalmopathy. Amplification targeted TCR beta CDR3 regions from RNA transcripts. During a first-round RT-PCR of the TCR CDR3, the HTBI primer set was used. One entry per CDR3 protein results from TCRdb running MiXCR on the multiplex PCR reads. The data contain a few hundred thousand distinct CDR3 sequences, roughly 15% of them seen just once; the ten biggest clones take up roughly 3.3%. Duration under 3 months, a NOSPECS grade of at least 4, and a Clinical Activity Score of at least 3 characterized the ophthalmopathy patients. Based on clinical symptoms, serum thyroxine and TRAb, thyroid ultrasound and orbital computed tomography, diagnoses were reached.

The sequencing input was blood. The chain couples TRBV6-1 to TRBJ2-5; the match to TRBD2 covers 15 bases. The sequence derives from a woman between 35 and 50 years old with Graves' ophthalmopathy. The CDR3 DNA is TGTGCCAGCATCGGACTAGCGGGGGGGCCCGATGAGACCCAGTACTTC. Residues: CASIGLAGGPDETQYF.